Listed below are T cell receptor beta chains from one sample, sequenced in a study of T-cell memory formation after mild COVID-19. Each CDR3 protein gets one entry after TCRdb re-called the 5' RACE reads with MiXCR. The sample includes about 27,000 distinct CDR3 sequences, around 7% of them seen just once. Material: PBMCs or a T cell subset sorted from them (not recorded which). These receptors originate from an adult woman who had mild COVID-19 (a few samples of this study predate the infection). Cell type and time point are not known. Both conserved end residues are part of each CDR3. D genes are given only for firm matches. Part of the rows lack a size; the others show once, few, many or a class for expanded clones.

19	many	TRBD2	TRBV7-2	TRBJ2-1	TGTGCCAGCAGTCAGTTCTCCGGGACTAGCGGGACTAGATACAATGAGCAGTTCTTC	CASSQFSGTSGTRYNEQFF
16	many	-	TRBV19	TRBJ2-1	TGTGCCACTGCGGACAGAGTCACACCCTCCTACAATGAGCAGTTCTTC	CATADRVTPSYNEQFF
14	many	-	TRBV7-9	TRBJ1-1	TGTGCCAGCAGCTTAGATAACAGTAACACTGAAGCTTTCTTT	CASSLDNSNTEAFF
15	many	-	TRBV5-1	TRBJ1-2	TGCGCCAGCAGCTTTACGGGGGCAGAGCACTATGGCTACACCTTC	CASSFTGAEHYGYTF
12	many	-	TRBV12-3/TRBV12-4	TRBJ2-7	TGTGCCAGCAGCCGGGGGTCCGGCGAGCAGTACTTC	CASSRGSGEQYF
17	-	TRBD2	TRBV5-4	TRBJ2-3	TGTGCCATCCAGCTTGTGAGAGGGACTACCGGAACAGATACGCAGTATTTT	CAIQLVRGTTGTDTQYF
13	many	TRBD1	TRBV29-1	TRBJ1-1	TGCAGCGTTATACAGGGGGGGAACACTGAAGCTTTCTTT	CSVIQGGNTEAFF
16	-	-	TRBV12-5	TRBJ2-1	TGTGCTAGTGGCGCCGCTGGGGGGGGGGCCGACAATGAGCAGTTCTTC	CASGAAGGGADNEQFF
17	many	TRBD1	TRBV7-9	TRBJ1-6	TGTGCCAGCAGCCGAATAAGGGACAGCTCCTATAATTCACCCCTCCACTTT	CASSRIRDSSYNSPLHF
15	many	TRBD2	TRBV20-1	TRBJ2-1	TGCAGTGCTAGAGTTTACGGGGGGGCCCACAATGAGCAGTTCTTC	CSARVYGGAHNEQFF
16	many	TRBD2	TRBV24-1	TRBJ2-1	TGTGCCACCAGTGATCTTAGCGGGGGGGCGGGTAATGAGCAGTTCTTC	CATSDLSGGAGNEQFF
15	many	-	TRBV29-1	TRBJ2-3	TGCAGCGTTGAAGATAGAAGGGGCGCTACAGATACGCAGTATTTT	CSVEDRRGATDTQYF
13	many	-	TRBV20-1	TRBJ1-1	TGCAGTGCCAGCCGAGGGGGTGGGACTGAAGCTTTCTTT	CSASRGGGTEAFF
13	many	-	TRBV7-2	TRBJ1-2	TGTGCCAGCAGCTTAGAACAGGGCTATGGCTACACCTTC	CASSLEQGYGYTF
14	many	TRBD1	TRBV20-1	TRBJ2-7	TGCAGTGCTAGAGGGACAGGATCTGACTACGAGCAGTACTTC	CSARGTGSDYEQYF
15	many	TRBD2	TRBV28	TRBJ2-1	TGTGCCAGCTGCGGGAGAAGCTTTTCCTACAATGAGCAGTTCTTC	CASCGRSFSYNEQFF